A single sample is the source of the 26 T cell receptor beta chains below, sequenced in a study of OX40 agonist ivuxolimab in advanced cancers. Measured with immunoSEQ multiplex PCR; TCRdb has only the in-frame clones, and not every one. The top ten clones hold approximately 15% of a sample with under 8,500 clones, around 75% of them seen once. Source: CD4+ or CD8+ T cells sorted from blood, taken in a trial of the OX40 agonist ivuxolimab. All receptors come from an adult with an advanced solid tumor such as melanoma, head and neck, liver or kidney cancer.

As to this clone: Sequence at one end of the junction differs from germline and may be a read error. The genes are TRBV7-3 and TRBJ1-2; D uncertain. CDR1 and CDR2 (germline): SGHTA, FQGTGA. CDR3 length: 13 residues. The CDR3 protein is CASSQESNYGYTF. In nucleotides, the CDR3 is TGCGCCAGCAGCCAAGAATCTAACTATGGCTACACCTTC.

The chain couples TRBV6-4 to TRBJ2-3, with no clear D. V lost 3 bases and J lost 5, with 12 bases in between. CDR1 and CDR2 (germline): MRHNA, SNTAGT. The length of the CDR3 is 14 residues. CDR3 nucleotide sequence: TGTGCCAGCAGTGAGGGCCTATCCGGAGATACGCAGTATTTT. Translating gives CASSEGLSGDTQYF.

V and J are TRBV19 and TRBJ1-2; 7 nucleotides agree with TRBD1. The V segment lost 7 bases and the J segment 8 bases; nucleotides outside the gene matches: 7. This CDR3 contains 12 residues. The germline CDR1 and CDR2 sequences are LNHDA and SQIVND (reference sequence). CDR3 nucleotide sequence: TGTGCCAGTACCTCGGGAGGGGGCGGCTACACCTTC. This codes for CASTSGGGGYTF.

CDR3 DNA sequence: TGTGCCAGCAGGATAGGACTAGCGGGGGGGAGGGAGACCCAGTACTTC. This codes for CASRIGLAGGRETQYF. V gene TRBV21-1 combines with J gene TRBJ2-5; the table's D call, TRBD2, was not checked against the DNA. TRBV21-1 is reported as a pseudogene. The length of the CDR3 is 16 residues.

CDR3 sequence reads: CASKVKGAPNEKLFF. DNA of the CDR3: TGTGCCAGCAAAGTTAAGGGAGCTCCTAATGAAAAACTGTTTTTT. The V and J genes are TRBV27 and TRBJ1-4; D is ambiguous. The CDR3 is made up of 15 amino acids. Germline lookup yields CDR1 MNHEY and CDR2 SMNVEV (reference sequence). V was shortened by 7 bases and J by 3 bases, with 15 bases between the two germline ends.

This clone appeared a few times. The CDR3 spells CASREPGNEQFF. The CDR3 nucleotides read TGTGCCAGCAGGGAACCGGGCAATGAGCAGTTCTTC. The V call is TRBV2, the J call TRBJ2-1; D not resolved. Trimming shortened V by 6 bases and J by 6 bases, and 9 bases separated the two germline ends. Germline values: CDR1 SNHLY, CDR2 FYNNEI. This CDR3 is 12 amino acids long.

The J gene is TRBJ2-1, the V gene TRBV10-3, with D perhaps matching TRBD2 (6 bases). The CDR3 consists of 15 residues. V was pared by 3 bases and J by 5 bases, with 14 bases between. Germline V gives CDR1 ENHRY, CDR2 SYGVKD. CDR3 residues: CAISDRVGGHNEQFF. In nucleotides, the CDR3 is TGTGCCATCAGTGATCGGGTCGGGGGACACAATGAGCAGTTCTTC.

The chain joins TRBV7-9 to TRBJ1-4; 9 bases fit TRBD1. The V gene end was trimmed by 6 bases and the J gene end by 4 bases; junction bases not matched to a gene: 9. The CDR3 runs 16 residues. CDR1 is SEHNR and CDR2 is FQNEAQ in the germline V gene (reference sequence). The CDR3 DNA reads as TGTGCCAGCAGTAACTCCGGACAGGGGATTAATGAAAAACTGTTTTTT. It translates to CASSNSGQGINEKLFF.

A single count supports this clone. This chain joins TRBV7-9 and TRBJ1-4; D ambiguous. Germline V gene lookup returns CDR1 SEHNR and CDR2 FQNEAQ (reference sequence). This CDR3 is built from 15 residues. The V and J ends lost 3 bases and 8 bases respectively, with 16 bases between them. CDR3 DNA: TGTGCCAGCAGCTTTTCCGGGAGCGCCTCGGAAAAACTGTTTTTT. Its protein is CASSFSGSASEKLFF.

In its sample, this clone was seen once. The chain is built from TRBV6-6 and TRBJ2-3; D gene uncertain. The CDR3 spans 10 residues. Germline V lookup: CDR1 MNHNY, CDR2 SVGAGI (reference sequence). The V and J ends lost 10 bases and 3 bases respectively, with 5 bases between them. The CDR3 spells CATLTDTQYF. The CDR3 region has the DNA TGTGCCACCCTTACAGATACGCAGTATTTT.

V usage is TRBV4-1 and J usage is TRBJ2-7; D unclear. The CDR3 contains 15 residues. The germline V gene encodes CDR1 MGHRA and CDR2 YSYEKL. Deletions cut 0 bases from V and 5 bases from J, with 14 bases between. CDR3 sequence (DNA): TGCGCCAGCAGCCAAGATCTAATTCCCCGGGACGAGCAGTACTTC. It is translated as CASSQDLIPRDEQYF.

V gene TRBV6-1 combines with J gene TRBJ1-1; D gene unclear. Trimming left V 7 bases short and J 6 bases short, with 15 bases between. The CDR3 length is 13 residues. The germline V gene has CDR1 MNHNS and CDR2 SASEGT. CDR3 residues: CASTPQRVAEAFF. The CDR3 region has the DNA TGTGCCAGCACCCCACAGAGGGTGGCTGAAGCTTTCTTT.

This chain uses TRBV27 with TRBJ1-5; D is undetermined. V was trimmed by 5 bases and J by 0 bases, leaving 5 bases between them. Germline lookup yields CDR1 MNHEY and CDR2 SMNVEV (reference sequence). This CDR3 is built from 13 residues. CDR3 nucleotide sequence: TGTGCCAGCAGTGTAATTAGCAATCAGCCCCAGCATTTT. Translating gives CASSVISNQPQHF.

This clone was seen only once. This sequence joins TRBV9 and TRBJ2-1; 9 positions agree with TRBD2. This CDR3 contains 15 residues. Germline CDR1 is SGDLS and CDR2 is YYNGEE. V was clipped by 3 bases and J by 0 bases; unmatched bases: 1. CDR3 in amino acids: CASSDSGGSYNEQFF. The CDR3 DNA sequence: TGTGCCAGCAGCGATAGCGGGGGCTCCTACAATGAGCAGTTCTTC.

The V call is TRBV9, the J call TRBJ1-3; D possibly corresponds to TRBD1 (6 bases). CDR1 SGDLS and CDR2 YYNGEE come from the germline V gene. Trimming stripped 0 bases from V and 4 bases from J, with 11 bases between. The CDR3 runs 15 residues. CDR3 sequence (DNA): TGTGCCAGCAGCGTAGACAGGGCAAGAGGAAACACCATATATTTT. The encoded protein is CASSVDRARGNTIYF.

V is TRBV5-1 and J is TRBJ1-2, with TRBD1 matching 9 bases. The germline gives CDR1 SGHRS, CDR2 YFSETQ. CDR3 size: 15 residues. The ends lost 5 bases at V and 4 bases at J; junction bases unmatched: 9. The CDR3: CASSFTGGQGYGYTF. The CDR3 DNA reads as TGCGCCAGCAGTTTTACAGGGGGCCAAGGCTATGGCTACACCTTC.

This chain connects TRBV4-2 to TRBJ1-5; maybe TRBD1 (5 bases). Trimming removed 1 base from V and 8 bases from J, with 12 bases in between. The CDR3 runs to 14 residues. The germline CDR1 and CDR2 sequences are LGHNA and YNFKEQ. CDR3 DNA sequence: TGTGCCAGCAGCCAAGGGGGCGATATCAAGCCCCAGCATTTT. The encoded protein is CASSQGGDIKPQHF.

The chain uses TRBV19 and TRBJ2-3; TRBD2 agrees at 15 bases. The CDR3 is 18 residues long. J was trimmed by 2 bases and V by 5 bases; bases with no gene match: 8. The germline gives CDR1 LNHDA, CDR2 SQIVND (reference sequence). The CDR3 DNA reads TGTGCCAGTAGTGAGAGGGGACTAGCGGGGGGCCTCACAGATACGCAGTATTTT. It yields the protein CASSERGLAGGLTDTQYF.

In this sample, this clone is medium-sized. The V and J genes are TRBV14 and TRBJ2-1; 9 bases map to TRBD1. Germline CDR1 reads SGHDN; CDR2 reads FVKESK. With 4 bases clipped from V and 4 bases from J, the junction kept 5 bases outside the gene matches. The length of the CDR3 is 15 residues. The CDR3 protein is CASSPTGGRYNEQFF. DNA for the CDR3: TGTGCCAGCAGCCCGACAGGGGGGAGGTACAATGAGCAGTTCTTC.

There are a few counts of this clone. The rearrangement uses TRBV5-6 and TRBJ2-5; D is perhaps TRBD1 (5 bases). The germline V and J ends were trimmed by 5 bases and 3 bases, with 14 bases remaining between them. The length of the CDR3 is 14 residues. Germline V gene data show CDR1 as SGHDT and CDR2 as YYEEEE. The CDR3 loop is CASSRLQGEETQYF. CDR3 nucleotides: TGTGCCAGCAGTCGCCTCCAAGGGGAAGAGACCCAGTACTTC.

The chain is built from TRBV19 and TRBJ2-3; 10 bases are a match to TRBD2. The J segment lost 5 bases and the V segment lost 3 bases, leaving 14 bases of the junction unmatched. The germline gives CDR1 LNHDA, CDR2 SQIVND (reference sequence). This CDR3 is built from 18 residues. DNA for the CDR3: TGTGCCAGTAGTATGCCCCCCAGCGAGCGGGGGGGCCTAGATACGCAGTATTTT. It translates to CASSMPPSERGGLDTQYF.

The chain has TRBV6-9 and TRBJ2-7; 8 positions match TRBD1. Germline assignment: CDR1 MNHGY and CDR2 SVAAGI. The CDR3 totals 13 residues. The trim removed 8 bases at V and 5 bases at J, leaving 8 bases unmatched. CDR3 DNA: TGTGCCAGCGGTTGGACAGGGAGAAACGAGCAGTACTTC. Its translation is CASGWTGRNEQYF.

This clone was observed once. The rearrangement joins TRBV29-1 to TRBJ2-2; weak D call: TRBD2 (5 bases). This CDR3 has 12 residues. The V end was cut by 6 bases, the J end by 6 bases, with 11 bases between. Germline loops: CDR1 SQVTM, CDR2 ANQGSEA. CDR3 sequence (DNA): TGCAGCGTCTCACCGCGGGCCGGGGAGCTGTTTTTT. As protein: CSVSPRAGELFF.

This clone was detected only a few times. The rearrangement uses TRBV19 and TRBJ1-2; D uncertain. The germline V and J ends were trimmed by 5 bases and 4 bases, with 14 bases remaining between them. The length of the CDR3 is 14 residues. In germline, CDR1 is LNHDA, CDR2 SQIVND (reference sequence). Written as DNA, the CDR3 is TGTGCCAGTAGTCCACCACAAATTTCCTATGGCTACACCTTC. Amino acids: CASSPPQISYGYTF.

Sample share makes this clone medium-sized. The gene calls are TRBV5-1 and TRBJ1-1; the D gene is possibly TRBD1 (6 bases). The V end lost 4 bases, the J end lost 5 bases, and 21 bases lay between the germline ends. Germline CDR1 SGHRS, CDR2 YFSETQ. The CDR3 runs to 16 residues. CDR3 sequence reads: CASSPWFQGRDTEAFF. CDR3 DNA: TGCGCCAGCAGCCCTTGGTTTCAGGGGAGGGATACTGAAGCTTTCTTT.

Remarks on this clone: The junction departs from the called germline gene at one end, perhaps through a read error. Other DNA sequences from this sample encode an identical CDR3 as well. The J gene is TRBJ2-2, the V gene TRBV7-3; D could derive from TRBD1 or TRBD2 (5 bases each). Germline assignment: CDR1 SGHTA and CDR2 FQGTGA. The CDR3 consists of 14 residues. CDR3 DNA sequence: TGTGCCAGCAGCTCAGAGGGTGGGACCGGAGAGCTGTTTTTT. It specifies CASSSEGGTGELFF. Based on the CDR3 plus reference TRBV7-3 and TRBJ2-2, the full variable domain is GAGVSQTPSNKVTEKGKYVELRCDPISGHTALYWYRQSLGQGPEFLIYFQGTGAADDSGLPNDRFFAVRPEGSVSTLKIQRTERGDSAVYLCASSSEGGTGELFFGEGSRLTVL.